A single sample is the source of the 10 T cell receptor beta chains below, sequenced in a study of T cell changes during pregnancy in multiple sclerosis. TCRdb's copy holds only in-frame clones and misses some; the assay was immunoSEQ multiplex PCR. The sample lists about 24,000 clones, roughly 80% occurring once. The material sequenced was CD8+ T cells from peripheral blood mononuclear cells, taken in the first trimester of pregnancy. Receptors originate from a female donor in good health, enrolled as a control in a pregnancy study.

The CDR3 here is CASSQVPGGVEKLFF. CDR3 DNA sequence: TGTGCCAGCAGCCAAGTCCCGGGGGGAGTTGAAAAACTGTTTTTT. The chain joins TRBV4-2 to TRBJ1-4; D is perhaps TRBD1 (5 bases). Germline CDR1 and CDR2: LGHNA and YNFKEQ. Deletions cut 1 base from V and 7 bases from J, with 13 bases between. The CDR3 covers 15 residues.

This clone was picked up one time. This sample also contains other DNA sequences that code for the same CDR3. This chain connects TRBV9 to TRBJ2-3; 10 bases fit TRBD2. This CDR3 is 15 amino acids long. Per germline, CDR1 SGDLS and CDR2 YYNGEE. V dropped 3 bases and J dropped 2; count of bases not matched to a gene: 3. The CDR3 DNA follows: TGTGCCAGCAGCGCCAGCGGGGGGGCCACAGATACGCAGTATTTT. This sequence encodes CASSASGGATDTQYF.

The CDR3 spells CASSAGGGGAANEQFF. DNA for the CDR3: TGTGCCAGCAGCGCGGGAGGCGGGGGGGCCGCTAATGAGCAGTTCTTC. This sequence joins TRBV9 and TRBJ2-1, with 9 bases matching TRBD2. CDR1 and CDR2 (germline): SGDLS, YYNGEE. This CDR3 has 16 amino acids. V lost 3 bases and J lost 7; bases outside the gene matches: 11.

V and J are TRBV2 and TRBJ2-5; 9 bases fit TRBD2. Per germline, CDR1 SNHLY and CDR2 FYNNEI. J gave up 7 bases and V 0 bases, and 6 bases lay outside the gene matches. This CDR3 has 15 amino acids. CDR3 nucleotide sequence: TGTGCCAGCAGTGAAGCGCGGGGGGGCTATGGGACCCAGTACTTC. Encoded protein: CASSEARGGYGTQYF.

The chain couples TRBV6-4 to TRBJ1-5; 8 positions agree with TRBD1. Germline CDR1 and CDR2: MRHNA and SNTAGT. The CDR3 is 15 amino acids. The junction had 5 bases not matched to a gene; V was cut back by 5 bases and J by 2 bases. In DNA, the CDR3 is TGTGCCAGCAGTTTGACAGGGGAAGGCAATCAGCCCCAGCATTTT. Its protein is CASSLTGEGNQPQHF.

The chain carries TRBV6-5 and TRBJ2-2, with 9 bases aligning to TRBD2. From germline, CDR1 is MNHEY and CDR2 SVGAGI. V lost 5 bases, J lost 2 bases, and 3 bases stayed unmatched. This CDR3 has 15 residues. Here the CDR3 reads CASSRLADNTGELFF. In DNA, the CDR3 is TGTGCCAGCAGTCGACTAGCGGACAACACCGGGGAGCTGTTTTTT.

The chain is built from TRBV7-9 and TRBJ2-5; D gene uncertain. Trimming removed 5 bases at V and 1 base at J, with 11 bases between. The CDR3 is made up of 14 amino acids. From germline, CDR1 is SEHNR and CDR2 FQNEAQ (reference sequence). The CDR3 protein is CASSPQRSQETQYF. The CDR3 bases are TGTGCCAGCAGCCCCCAGAGGAGCCAAGAGACCCAGTACTTC. The full variable domain, its missing parts supplied by reference TRBV7-9 and TRBJ2-5, is DTGVSQNPRHKITKRGQNVTFRCDPISEHNRLYWYRQTLGQGPEFLTYFQNEAQLEKSRLLSDRFSAERPKGSFSTLEIQRTEQGDSAMYLCASSPQRSQETQYFGPGTRLLVL.

The chain carries TRBV10-3 and TRBJ2-7, with unresolved D. Germline CDR1 is ENHRY and CDR2 is SYGVKD. The CDR3 runs 13 residues. V lost 11 bases and J 2 bases, leaving 16 bases between the germline ends. The CDR3: CASSAESTYEQYF. The CDR3 nucleotides are TGTGCCTCCAGCGCGGAGTCCACCTACGAGCAGTACTTC.

V and J are TRBV9 and TRBJ1-2; D unresolved. The V and J ends lost 0 bases and 3 bases respectively, with 12 bases between them. The germline CDR1 and CDR2 sequences are SGDLS and YYNGEE. This CDR3 contains 15 residues. The CDR3 bases are TGTGCCAGCAGCGTAGCTACTCTGTTGGACTATGGCTACACCTTC. This encodes CASSVATLLDYGYTF.

The chain carries TRBV28 and TRBJ2-5; 11 bases are shared with TRBD2. V lost 8 bases, J lost 5 bases, and 13 bases stayed unmatched. This CDR3 has 16 amino acids. In germline, CDR1 is MDHEN, CDR2 SYDVKM. CDR3 nucleotide sequence: TGTGCCAGCTCCCACCCTAGCGGGAGGAGGGTGGAGACCCAGTACTTC. It codes for CASSHPSGRRVETQYF.